This T cell receptor (beta chain) was recovered during a study of control samples from healthy donors and cancer patients. This table comes from immunoSEQ multiplex PCR, and its TCRdb copy is limited to in-frame clones, with some not included. Of about 71,000 clones listed, nearly 90% are singletons. The CDR3 length is 13 residues. CDR1 and CDR2 (germline): GTSNPN, SVGIG (reference sequence). Losses at the gene ends were 4 bases for V and 9 bases for J; bases not matched to a gene: 7. This sequence joins TRBV30 and TRBJ2-1, with 9 bases fitting TRBD2. This receptor was taken from a man aged 55 to 70 with lung cancer. Specimen: PBMCs. The CDR3 reads CAWTGLALSEQFF. CDR3 coding DNA: TGTGCCTGGACTGGACTAGCGTTGAGTGAGCAGTTCTTC.